Following are 14 T cell receptor beta chains from one sample sequenced in a study of PD-1 blockade in classical Hodgkin lymphoma. In every patient, relapse followed autologous stem cell transplantation, while exposure to brentuximab vedotin differed. The method was immunoSEQ multiplex PCR; TCRdb's version includes in-frame clones alone and lacks a portion of them. In the table there are nearly 100,000 clones, roughly 88% of which are singletons. Sequencing was performed on peripheral blood mononuclear cells (PBMCs), taken at baseline. These receptors were taken from a human donor with classical Hodgkin lymphoma.

The V and J genes are TRBV30 and TRBJ2-4; D might be TRBD2 (6 bases). The CDR3 consists of 14 residues. The V gene's germline CDR1 is GTSNPN and CDR2 SVGIG (reference sequence). Trimming took off 2 bases at V and 0 bases at J, with 8 bases between the two ends. DNA for the CDR3: TGTGCCTGGAGTTGGGGGGTAGCCAAAAACATTCAGTACTTC. Protein: CAWSWGVAKNIQYF.

The chain recombines TRBV2 with TRBJ2-2, with TRBD1 as a possible D gene (6 bases). V was pared by 4 bases and J by 5 bases, with 11 bases between. The germline V gene has CDR1 SNHLY and CDR2 FYNNEI. The CDR3 runs to 14 residues. In nucleotides, the CDR3 is TGTGCCAGCAGTGTGTTAACAGGGACCGGGGAGCTGTTTTTT. Encoded protein: CASSVLTGTGELFF.

The chain uses TRBV9 and TRBJ2-1; 10 bases match TRBD2. J gave up 6 bases and V 4 bases, and 4 bases lay outside the gene matches. CDR1 is SGDLS and CDR2 is YYNGEE in the germline V gene. The CDR3 covers 14 residues. CDR3 in DNA: TGTGCCAGCAGCTTGGGACTAGCGCCCAATGAGCAGTTCTTC. Translating gives CASSLGLAPNEQFF.

Note on this clone: At one end, the junction sequence differs from germline, possibly due to a read error. The rearrangement joins TRBV14 to TRBJ2-7; TRBD1 matches 9 bases. Germline V gene lookup returns CDR1 SGHDN and CDR2 FVKESK. The CDR3 runs 13 residues. DNA of the CDR3: TGTGCCAGCAGGGGACAGGGCTCCCACGAGCAGTACTTC. Translation: CASRGQGSHEQYF.

This chain connects TRBV6-6 to TRBJ1-5; possibly TRBD1 for D (5 bases). Germline lookup yields CDR1 MNHNY and CDR2 SVGAGI (reference sequence). Trimming shortened V by 6 bases and J by 6 bases, and 15 bases separated the two germline ends. There are 14 residues in the CDR3. CDR3 bases: TGTGCCAGCAGCCTCGCGGGGGATGGTCAGCCCCAGCATTTT. Translation gives CASSLAGDGQPQHF.

The chain combines TRBV6-4 with TRBJ2-1; 10 bases agree with TRBD2. Trimming cost V 1 base and J 9 bases; bases outside gene matches: 6. CDR3 size: 15 residues. Per the germline V gene, CDR1 is MRHNA and CDR2 is SNTAGT. CDR3 in amino acids: CASSDWLAGVGEQFF. In DNA form, the CDR3 reads TGTGCCAGCAGTGACTGGCTAGCGGGAGTGGGTGAGCAGTTCTTC.

For the CDR3, the DNA is TGTGCCACCAGCCGCTACGGTTGGGAGGCCCAGTACTTC. Protein sequence: CATSRYGWEAQYF. V usage is TRBV15 and J usage is TRBJ2-5, with D possibly being TRBD2 (6 bases). Germline values: CDR1 LNHNV, CDR2 YYDKDF (reference sequence). The CDR3 runs 13 residues. V was shortened by 5 bases and J by 9 bases, with 16 bases between the two germline ends.

V gene TRBV7-2 combines with J gene TRBJ2-3; D unresolved. This CDR3 region has 16 residues. CDR1 and CDR2 from the germline V gene are SGHTA and FQGNSA. Trimming removed 4 bases at V and 1 base at J, with 15 bases between. The CDR3 DNA reads as TGTGCCAGCAGCTCCGACTTGGAGAGCGGCACAGATACGCAGTATTTT. Amino acids: CASSSDLESGTDTQYF.

The chain is built from TRBV10-3 and TRBJ2-7; D possibly uses TRBD1 or TRBD2 (5 bases each). This CDR3 contains 13 residues. V shed 4 bases and J shed 4 bases, with 11 bases lying between them. The germline gives CDR1 ENHRY, CDR2 SYGVKD. In DNA, the CDR3 is TGTGCCATCAGTGGGGGGATAGGATACGAGCAGTACTTC. This gives the protein CAISGGIGYEQYF.

The rearrangement links TRBV9 to TRBJ2-7, with TRBD2 matching 7 bases. Germline values: CDR1 SGDLS, CDR2 YYNGEE. The CDR3 sequence is 17 residues long. V dropped 0 bases and J dropped 3; count of bases not matched to a gene: 12. The CDR3 bases are TGTGCCAGCAGCGTAGCCCCCAGCGGGACCGGGCTCTACGAGCAGTACTTC. Translating it yields CASSVAPSGTGLYEQYF.

This clone was counted a few times. The DNA of the CDR3 is TGTGCCAGCAGTGATGAGCAGAATCAGCCCCAGCATTTT. It is translated as CASSDEQNQPQHF. V usage is TRBV2 and J usage is TRBJ1-5; D gene uncertain. Germline values: CDR1 SNHLY, CDR2 FYNNEI. V lost 3 bases and J lost 4, with 7 bases in between. The length of the CDR3 is 13 residues.

The rearrangement uses TRBV5-1 and TRBJ1-4; tentatively, D is TRBD1 (6 bases). Between the trimmed V and J ends, which lost 3 bases and 8 bases, there was a span of 17 bases. Germline lookup yields CDR1 SGHRS and CDR2 YFSETQ. The CDR3 is 15 residues long. DNA for the CDR3: TGCGCCAGCAGCTCGGCCGTACAGGGTATCGAAAAACTGTTTTTT. As protein: CASSSAVQGIEKLFF.

This chain uses TRBV11-1 with TRBJ2-7, with 8 bases that match TRBD1. The CDR3 loop spans 12 amino acids. Trimming cost V 5 bases and J 5 bases; bases outside gene matches: 2. Germline V lookup: CDR1 SGHAT, CDR2 FQDESV (reference sequence). The CDR3 nucleotides are TGTGCCAGCAGCCAGGGGGCCCACGAGCAGTACTTC. It codes for CASSQGAHEQYF.

A single count supports this clone. The V and J genes are TRBV2 and TRBJ2-5; the D gene could be TRBD1 or TRBD2 (5 bases each). CDR3 size: 13 residues. Germline V lookup: CDR1 SNHLY, CDR2 FYNNEI. V dropped 8 bases and J dropped 2 bases, with 12 bases sitting between them. The CDR3 DNA reads as TGTGCCAGCGGAGGCGACAGACAAGAGACCCAGTACTTC. Translation: CASGGDRQETQYF.